This T cell receptor beta chain was found in a study of blood T cell repertoires in COVID-19. Study-level background: Donors in the United States, Italy and Spain gave samples during acute or convalescent COVID-19. The cDNA or gDNA used as material had been derived from T cells, B-cell-depleted T cells, or PBMCs.

Resolution of symptoms, clearance, or two negative PCRs was present in recovered Cohort 3 donors. V lost 3 bases, J lost 6 bases, and 10 bases lay in between. CDR1 is SGHKS, CDR2 YYEKEE, per germline (reference sequence). The CDR3 runs to 13 residues. Some clones are missing from TCRdb's copy, which holds only in-frame ones; the method was immunoSEQ multiplex PCR. The data show about 310,000 clones, about nine tenths seen once. The chain uses TRBV5-5 and TRBJ1-5; D uncertain. Sequenced input: PBMCs or T cells enriched from blood (not recorded which). This receptor was identified in a young woman who had recovered from COVID-19. This CDR3 is CASSWEVGQPQHF. DNA of the CDR3: TGTGCCAGCAGCTGGGAGGTTGGTCAGCCCCAGCATTTT. Full variable domain (remainder filled in from reference TRBV5-5 and TRBJ1-5): DAGVTQSPTHLIKTRGQQVTLRCSPISGHKSVSWYQQVLGQGPQFIFQYYEKEERGRGNFPDRFSARQFPNYSSELNVNALLLGDSALYLCASSWEVGQPQHFGDGTRLSIL.